This is a list of T cell receptor beta chains from one sample in a study of T-cell reconstitution after alpha-beta-depleted transplantation in children. TCRdb called the PCR reads again in MiXCR, with one record for every CDR3 protein. The sample shows about 230,000 distinct CDR3 sequences, approximately 9.9% of them seen only once. Material: PBMCs from the stem cell graft donor, obtained from the stem cell graft. These receptors originate from a human donor who donated a stem cell graft to a child with SCID. Both conserved end residues are part of each CDR3. Each record gives: V gene, J gene, clone size, CDR3 protein. The listing skips clone size in some rows; elsewhere it reads once, few, many or a size class.

TRBV6-1	TRBJ1-1	many	CASYSGFPGTTEAFF
TRBV5-1	TRBJ1-2	many	CASSLLGQGAAGYTF
TRBV6-5	TRBJ1-3	many	CASSYDPGNTIYF
TRBV7-2	TRBJ2-1	many	CASSKTSGGASSYNEQFF
TRBV4-1	TRBJ2-2	many	CASSQDGGGTGELFF
TRBV5-1	TRBJ1-5	many	CASSLFSNQPQHF
TRBV20-1	TRBJ1-2	many	CSARGVPDHTF
TRBV25-1	TRBJ1-2	many	CASSETTGQRWFGYTF
TRBV12-3/TRBV12-4	TRBJ2-7	many	CASSLPTSGLYEQYF
TRBV4-2	TRBJ1-2	many	CASSQDRGDGYTF
TRBV3-1	TRBJ2-7	many	CASSQGERDGEQYF
TRBV27	TRBJ2-1	many	CASSFTGGPYNEQFF
TRBV2	TRBJ2-7	-	CASGRTGEQYF
TRBV5-6	TRBJ2-2	-	CASSYRGRYLGELFF
TRBV7-2	TRBJ1-5	many	CASSWDGNQPQHF
TRBV2	TRBJ1-3	many	CASFGGRVGNTIYF
TRBV20-1	TRBJ2-7	many	CSAPRAEGSYEQYF
TRBV5-1	TRBJ2-7	many	CASSVYGEQYF